A selection of T cell receptor beta chains follows, all from one sample in a study of CD8+CD57+ T cells in acquired aplastic anemia. From the reads, TCRdb called clonotypes with MiXCR, one entry per CDR3 protein. The sample yields approximately 220,000 distinct CDR3 sequences, around half seen once. The sample was sorted CD4+, CD8+, or CD8+CD57+ T cells (not recorded which) from PBMCs. All receptors derive from a human donor with aplastic anemia. Both conserved end residues are part of each CDR3. Fields, in order: D gene, V gene, clone size, J gene, CDR3 protein, CDR3 DNA. D genes are given only for firm matches. Size is omitted from some rows. Given values are once, few, many or a class for expanded clones.

d_call: .
v_call: TRBV7-3
clone_size: many
j_call: TRBJ2-1
cdr3_aa: CATSVGSSNEQFF
cdr3_nt: TGTGCCACTTCCGTGGGCTCCTCCAATGAGCAGTTCTTC

d_call: .
v_call: TRBV29-1
clone_size: .
j_call: TRBJ1-1
cdr3_aa: CSVVRRYEALF
cdr3_nt: TGCAGCGTTGTCCGACGGTATGAGGCTCTCTTT

d_call: TRBD1
v_call: TRBV27
clone_size: .
j_call: TRBJ1-6
cdr3_aa: CASSDREYSPLHF
cdr3_nt: TGTGCCTCTTCGGACAGGGAATATTCACCCCTCCACTTT

d_call: .
v_call: TRBV20-1
clone_size: .
j_call: TRBJ2-5
cdr3_aa: CSASGQETQYF
cdr3_nt: TGCAGTGCTAGCGGACAAGAGACCCAGTACTTC

d_call: .
v_call: TRBV10-3
clone_size: .
j_call: TRBJ1-2
cdr3_aa: CAISSYSDVDGYTF
cdr3_nt: TGTGCCATCAGTTCTTACAGTGATGTAGATGGCTACACCTTC

d_call: .
v_call: TRBV20-1
clone_size: once
j_call: TRBJ2-7
cdr3_aa: CSARVDRTSSYEQYF
cdr3_nt: TGCAGTGCTAGAGTAGACAGGACGAGCTCCTACGAGCAGTACTTC

d_call: .
v_call: TRBV4-1
clone_size: many
j_call: TRBJ2-7
cdr3_aa: CASSQGSQDYEQYF
cdr3_nt: TGCGCCAGCAGCCAAGGCAGTCAAGACTACGAGCAGTACTTC

d_call: TRBD2
v_call: TRBV20-1
clone_size: few
j_call: TRBJ2-7
cdr3_aa: CSARTSGRERYEQYF
cdr3_nt: TGCAGTGCTCGGACTAGCGGGAGGGAGAGGTACGAGCAGTACTTC

d_call: TRBD2
v_call: TRBV6-6
clone_size: .
j_call: TRBJ2-7
cdr3_aa: CASRVGAGDSYEQYF
cdr3_nt: TGTGCCAGCAGGGTTGGGGCGGGAGACTCCTACGAGCAGTACTTC

d_call: TRBD2
v_call: TRBV20-1
clone_size: many
j_call: TRBJ2-1
cdr3_aa: CSARDPRGTSGKVYNEQFF
cdr3_nt: TGCAGTGCTAGAGATCCCCGGGGGACTAGCGGAAAGGTCTACAATGAGCAGTTCTTC

d_call: .
v_call: TRBV3-1
clone_size: many
j_call: TRBJ1-2
cdr3_aa: CASSQVGREGGYTF
cdr3_nt: TGTGCCAGCAGTCAAGTTGGGAGGGAGGGAGGCTACACCTTC

d_call: .
v_call: TRBV14
clone_size: few
j_call: TRBJ2-7
cdr3_aa: CASSPDPRDSYEQYF
cdr3_nt: TGTGCCAGCAGTCCTGACCCCCGGGACTCCTACGAGCAGTACTTC

d_call: TRBD1
v_call: TRBV20-1
clone_size: many
j_call: TRBJ1-6
cdr3_aa: CSAITGTGNNSPLHF
cdr3_nt: TGCAGTGCTATCACCGGGACAGGGAATAATTCACCCCTCCACTTT

d_call: TRBD2
v_call: TRBV7-2
clone_size: few
j_call: TRBJ2-7
cdr3_aa: CASSLSSGAYEQYF
cdr3_nt: TGTGCCAGCAGCTTATCAAGCGGGGCCTACGAGCAGTACTTC

d_call: TRBD1
v_call: TRBV4-1
clone_size: many
j_call: TRBJ2-7
cdr3_aa: CASSQRTGGRYEQYF
cdr3_nt: TGCGCCAGCAGCCAAAGGACAGGGGGCAGGTACGAGCAGTACTTC

d_call: .
v_call: TRBV12-3/TRBV12-4
clone_size: many
j_call: TRBJ2-5
cdr3_aa: CASSWSRGAQETQYF
cdr3_nt: TGTGCCAGCAGTTGGTCCAGGGGGGCACAAGAGACCCAGTACTTC

d_call: .
v_call: TRBV20-1
clone_size: .
j_call: TRBJ1-2
cdr3_aa: CSAFGPTEASRYGYTF
cdr3_nt: TGCAGTGCGTTTGGGCCTACGGAGGCATCTCGCTATGGCTACACCTTC

d_call: TRBD2
v_call: TRBV10-3
clone_size: .
j_call: TRBJ2-3
cdr3_aa: CAISESGLAGEDTQYF
cdr3_nt: TGTGCCATCAGTGAGTCAGGGCTAGCGGGGGAGGATACGCAGTATTTT

d_call: TRBD2
v_call: TRBV20-1
clone_size: .
j_call: TRBJ2-7
cdr3_aa: CSASSQSGTSEYEQYF
cdr3_nt: TGCAGTGCCAGCAGCCAGTCCGGGACTAGCGAATACGAGCAGTACTTC

d_call: .
v_call: TRBV2
clone_size: once
j_call: TRBJ2-3
cdr3_aa: CASKPRGGQADTQYF
cdr3_nt: TGTGCCAGCAAACCTCGCGGGGGCCAGGCAGATACGCAGTATTTT

d_call: TRBD2
v_call: TRBV12-3/TRBV12-4
clone_size: .
j_call: TRBJ2-7
cdr3_aa: CASSFRTSGSYEQYF
cdr3_nt: TGTGCCAGCAGTTTTAGGACTAGCGGTTCCTACGAGCAGTACTTC

d_call: TRBD2
v_call: TRBV7-9
clone_size: many
j_call: TRBJ2-7
cdr3_aa: CASGEAGDEQYF
cdr3_nt: TGTGCCAGCGGGGAGGCGGGGGACGAGCAGTACTTC

d_call: TRBD1
v_call: TRBV10-2
clone_size: .
j_call: TRBJ1-2
cdr3_aa: CASSDNRGLAGYTF
cdr3_nt: TGCGCCAGCAGTGACAACAGGGGGCTAGCTGGCTACACCTTC

d_call: TRBD1
v_call: TRBV12-3/TRBV12-4
clone_size: few
j_call: TRBJ1-6
cdr3_aa: CASSQRTGSSYNSPLHF
cdr3_nt: TGTGCCAGCAGCCAAAGGACAGGGAGCTCCTATAATTCACCCCTCCACTTT

d_call: .
v_call: TRBV29-1
clone_size: .
j_call: TRBJ2-7
cdr3_aa: CSVHPVQGGYEQYF
cdr3_nt: TGCAGCGTTCACCCCGTTCAGGGAGGCTACGAGCAGTACTTC

d_call: TRBD1
v_call: TRBV20-1
clone_size: .
j_call: TRBJ1-6
cdr3_aa: CSASFGTGPYNSPLHF
cdr3_nt: TGCAGTGCTAGCTTCGGGACAGGGCCGTATAATTCACCCCTCCACTTT

d_call: .
v_call: TRBV7-8
clone_size: .
j_call: TRBJ2-1
cdr3_aa: CASSEEGGAEQFF
cdr3_nt: TGTGCCAGCAGCGAGGAGGGGGGCGCTGAGCAGTTCTTC

d_call: .
v_call: TRBV2
clone_size: .
j_call: TRBJ1-1
cdr3_aa: CASSDRANTEAFF
cdr3_nt: TGTGCCAGCAGCGACAGAGCGAACACTGAAGCTTTCTTT

d_call: TRBD1
v_call: TRBV19
clone_size: .
j_call: TRBJ1-1
cdr3_aa: CASTPLVGTANTEAFF
cdr3_nt: TGTGCCAGTACCCCCTTGGTAGGGACAGCGAACACTGAAGCTTTCTTT

d_call: .
v_call: TRBV10-1
clone_size: once
j_call: TRBJ2-7
cdr3_aa: CASSESPSTWEQYF
cdr3_nt: TGCGCCAGCAGTGAGTCTCCTAGCACCTGGGAGCAGTACTTC

d_call: .
v_call: TRBV7-9
clone_size: many
j_call: TRBJ1-1
cdr3_aa: CASRRDTEAFF
cdr3_nt: TGTGCCAGCCGCCGTGACACTGAAGCTTTCTTT

d_call: .
v_call: TRBV28
clone_size: .
j_call: TRBJ2-1
cdr3_aa: CASSYDHTNNEQFF
cdr3_nt: TGTGCCAGCAGTTACGACCACACTAACAATGAGCAGTTCTTC

d_call: .
v_call: TRBV20-1
clone_size: .
j_call: TRBJ1-1
cdr3_aa: CSVPRSEAFF
cdr3_nt: TGCAGTGTTCCCCGAAGTGAAGCTTTCTTT

d_call: .
v_call: TRBV13
clone_size: many
j_call: TRBJ2-1
cdr3_aa: CASSPRMNEQFF
cdr3_nt: TGTGCCAGCAGCCCCCGTATGAATGAGCAGTTCTTC

d_call: .
v_call: TRBV3-1
clone_size: .
j_call: TRBJ2-1
cdr3_aa: CASSLDGNNEQFF
cdr3_nt: TGTGCCAGCAGCCTAGATGGGAACAATGAGCAGTTCTTC

d_call: .
v_call: TRBV20-1
clone_size: many
j_call: TRBJ1-1
cdr3_aa: CSAAQGNTEAFF
cdr3_nt: TGCAGTGCTGCTCAGGGGAACACTGAAGCTTTCTTT

d_call: TRBD1
v_call: TRBV2
clone_size: .
j_call: TRBJ1-1
cdr3_aa: CASSYTGEDTEAFF
cdr3_nt: TGTGCCAGCAGTTACACAGGGGAGGACACTGAAGCTTTCTTT